The entry below gives a single T cell receptor (beta chain) sequence along with its context. The antigen this receptor binds is unknown. Per-base qualities were not stored, and no clone one base away is much larger. Libraries of naive CD8 T cells were built from about 21,000 to 970,000 sorted cells, with 10%, 30% or 50% of the purified RNA used. On a BD FACSAria II, naive CD8 T cells were FACS-sorted as CD8+CD4-CCR7+CD45RA+ and collected into RLT Plus buffer. Nine to eleven TCR copies' worth of Jurkat RNA were spiked into roughly 20,000-1,000,000 naive CD8 T cell samples to test detection sensitivity. CD8 T cells were enriched with RosetteSep CD8+ T Cell Enrichment Cocktail and Ficoll-Paque, followed by ACK red cell lysis. The sample comes from a study of molecular identifiers for immune sequencing clone quantification (dated by TCRdb to 2017 to 2018). The study in broad terms: For a replicate experiment, the RNA from either approximately 20,000 or 100,000 naive CD8 T cells was divided into five aliquots, and four of those aliquots went on to sequencing. The study was a methods study using CD8 T cells to benchmark molecular-identifier clustering-based TCR repertoire sequencing (MIDCIRS) and TCR RNA copy counting.

The CDR1 and CDR2 encoded by the germline V gene (reference sequence) are MNHNY and SVGAGI. Compared with germline, V lacks 5 bases and J lacks 2 bases; bases without a gene match: 6. The cysteine opens and the phenylalanine closes a CDR3 of 14 amino acids. CDR3 DNA is the only sequence kept; it has 42 bases, read in frame from the first base. Libraries came from PCR. Data came from a NextSeq 500. Bulk TCR libraries were prepared as previously described, using TCR primers listed in Table S5. The Qiagen AllPrep DNA/RNA kit was used to purify total RNA. Before any analysis, reads coming from multiple sequencing runs of the same library were combined into one pool. The authors' pipeline ran thus. Reads were retained only if an exact TCR constant sequence was present, and the retained reads were trimmed to 150 nt and grouped according to their 12-nt molecular barcodes. Reads inside each barcode group were sub-clustered using a 15% Levenshtein threshold, and a quality-weighted consensus sequence was constructed for each RNA molecule. Non-functional sequences were filtered out, along with any lower-count sequence sitting one edit away from another sequence. Based on fitting two negative binomial distributions, any barcode sub-cluster with under 20% of the maximum read count was discarded. The public reads were reanalyzed by TCRdb: fastp trimming at Q25, MiXCR alignment, in-frame beta chains only. CDR3 protein sequences are deduplicated, and each keeps its most common genes and DNA. The V and J calls reflect TCRdb's pipeline rather than the authors' work. Within this sample are more than 550,000 distinct CDR3 sequences, with around 25% of them counted one time only. Together, the top ten hold 0.7% to 0.95% of the sample.

Beyond this particular receptor, the publication reports: Modeling gave roughly 2.9 recovered TCR RNA copies per cell versus 8 to 10 by digital PCR, implying around 31% capture efficiency. The sizes of highly expanded clones could end up underestimated when identical TCR molecules share a barcode. Spiked-in Jurkat TCR RNA equal to a single cell's worth was reported to be detectable even within one million naive CD8 T cells. Spiked-in Jurkat TCR RNA (around eleven copies' worth), which is not part of the donor repertoire, was contained in the naive libraries. In CMV-specific effector cells, clones with more than 20 RNA copies accounted for over 98% of molecules, whereas in naive cells such clones accounted for under 1%. Without barcode sub-clustering, chimeric consensus sequences inflated TCR diversity; chimeras reached as high as 47%.

The chain couples TRBV6-6 to TRBJ2-7; TRBD1 aligns with 7 central bases. Input material: naive CD8+ T cells from blood, with Jurkat cell RNA spiked in. Interpreted using the paper, the cell subset or site label stands for: FACS-sorted CD8+CD4-CCR7+CD45RA+ naive T cells. The source is a human donor in good health. Some libraries in this study had Jurkat cell RNA spiked in. For the CDR3, the sequence is CASSHGDSAYEQYF. The DNA reads TGTGCCAGCAGTCACGGGGACAGCGCCTACGAGCAGTACTTC.